What follows are 2 T cell receptor beta chains derived from one specimen sequenced in a study of shared clonotypes between healthy human individuals. Sequencing was performed with immunoSEQ multiplex PCR; in TCRdb, only in-frame clones are kept and a portion is missing. The sample lists about 2.4 million clones, approximately 93% occurring once. Sequencing was performed on naive CD4+ T cells from PBMCs. Subset noted: CD45RA+ positively selected. The receptor set was obtained from a man younger than 35 in good health. Some clones in this sample may be carry-over from other donors' samples.

V is TRBV4-1 and J is TRBJ2-1; D is perhaps TRBD2 (5 bases). Deletions cut 4 bases from V and 3 bases from J, with 19 bases between. The CDR3 has 17 amino acids. Per the germline V gene, CDR1 is MGHRA and CDR2 is YSYEKL. For the CDR3, the DNA is TGCGCCAGCAGCCTAGGGCGAGGGAATCCGGTCTACAATGAGCAGTTCTTC. Protein: CASSLGRGNPVYNEQFF.

The chain carries TRBV4-2 and TRBJ2-3; 7 nucleotides line up with TRBD1. Per germline, CDR1 LGHNA and CDR2 YNFKEQ. This CDR3 is built from 17 residues. The V segment lost 0 bases and the J segment 2 bases; nucleotides outside the gene matches: 8. This CDR3 reads CASSQETGTAYTDTQYF. For the CDR3, the DNA is TGTGCCAGCAGCCAAGAGACCGGGACAGCATACACAGATACGCAGTATTTT.